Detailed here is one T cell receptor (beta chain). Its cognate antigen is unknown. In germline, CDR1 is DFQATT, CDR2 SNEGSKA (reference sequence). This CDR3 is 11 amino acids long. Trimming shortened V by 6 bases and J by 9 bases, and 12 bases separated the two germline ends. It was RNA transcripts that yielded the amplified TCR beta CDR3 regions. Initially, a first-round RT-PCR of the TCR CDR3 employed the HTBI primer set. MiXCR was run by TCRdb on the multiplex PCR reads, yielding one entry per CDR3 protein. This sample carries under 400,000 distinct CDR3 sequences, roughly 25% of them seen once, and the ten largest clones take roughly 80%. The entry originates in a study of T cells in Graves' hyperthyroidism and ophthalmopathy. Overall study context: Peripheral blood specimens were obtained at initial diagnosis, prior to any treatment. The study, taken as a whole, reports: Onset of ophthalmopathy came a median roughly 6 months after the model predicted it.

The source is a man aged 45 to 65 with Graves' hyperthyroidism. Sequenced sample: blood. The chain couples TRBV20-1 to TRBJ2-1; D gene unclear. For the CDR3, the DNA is TGCAGTGCCCCCGACGTCGGTGAGCAGTTCTTC. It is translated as CSAPDVGEQFF.